What follows is one T cell receptor beta chain and its context. Its antigen is still unknown. No much larger clone exists at a distance of one base, and base qualities are not known. The sample is drawn from a study of blood T cell repertoires in COVID-19 (dated by TCRdb to 2020 to 2021). Context from the whole study: Samples covering the acute and convalescent phases of COVID-19 were provided by collaborators in the United States, Italy and Spain. Deeply sampled blood TCRbeta repertoires from subjects exposed to, actively infected with, or recovered from COVID-19 were included in the dataset. The repertoires were released in a freely available public database meant as a resource for research on the immune response to SARS-CoV-2. Where available, HLA class I and class II types were obtained from metadata supplied by the sample provider rather than from assay-based typing. The samples were drawn from two sources: the first 160 participants of the ongoing ImmuneRACE study, and fewer than 1,500 subjects contributed by 6 global collaborators. The material from the prospective study consisted of cDNA or gDNA derived from T cells, B-cell-depleted T cells, or PBMCs. A de-identified subject ID, COVID-19 status, age in years and sex were almost always included in the sample metadata.

TCRbeta CDR3 regions were amplified from genomic DNA by means of the immunoSEQ Assay, a bias-controlled multiplex PCR. Turning to the authors' computational methods: The number of nucleated cells in each sample was estimated from the amplification of reference gene primers within the assay. Sequence reads were collapsed and filtered to measure the absolute abundance of every unique TCRbeta CDR3 rearrangement. For each sample, productive Simpson clonality was calculated as the square root of Simpson's diversity index across productive rearrangements. TCRdb retrieved this table from immuneACCESS and kept in-frame rearrangements only. Not all clones are present; in checked studies, unresolved V genes account for under half, and no reason is known for the remainder. Clone size and V and J calls were adopted from that table, with D and trimming inferred from the DNA. Across this sample there are some 260,000 clones, with around 90% seen only once. The ten most abundant clones make up approximately 10% of the sample.

One collaborating source in Seattle enrolled patients during active infection and followed them longitudinally through the course of disease. Whole blood was collected in K2EDTA tubes by collaborating institutions according to the institutions' own protocols. For TCRbeta analysis, collaborators shipped samples in one of three forms: frozen whole blood, isolated PBMCs, or DNA extracted from either of those sample types. The CDR3 spans 14 residues, from the cysteine through the phenylalanine. Only the CDR3 region is kept as DNA, spanning 42 bases read in frame from base 1. The germline V gene encodes CDR1 MNHEY and CDR2 SVGEGT. Trimming removed 3 bases from V and 6 bases from J; the gene matches leave 7 bases unexplained. What the study reported, not specific to this receptor: Clinical and demographic metadata were provided uncurated, with the amount varying by source and participant.

The sequencing sample was made of peripheral blood. The clonotype originates from a woman aged 65 to 85 with COVID-19, enrolled during active disease. The chain is encoded by TRBV6-2 or TRBV6-3 joined to TRBJ2-7, with TRBD1 identical over 8 junction bases. The CDR3 region reads CASSYGGTGSEQYF. At the DNA level, the sequence is TGTGCCAGCAGTTATGGTGGGACAGGCTCCGAGCAGTACTTC.